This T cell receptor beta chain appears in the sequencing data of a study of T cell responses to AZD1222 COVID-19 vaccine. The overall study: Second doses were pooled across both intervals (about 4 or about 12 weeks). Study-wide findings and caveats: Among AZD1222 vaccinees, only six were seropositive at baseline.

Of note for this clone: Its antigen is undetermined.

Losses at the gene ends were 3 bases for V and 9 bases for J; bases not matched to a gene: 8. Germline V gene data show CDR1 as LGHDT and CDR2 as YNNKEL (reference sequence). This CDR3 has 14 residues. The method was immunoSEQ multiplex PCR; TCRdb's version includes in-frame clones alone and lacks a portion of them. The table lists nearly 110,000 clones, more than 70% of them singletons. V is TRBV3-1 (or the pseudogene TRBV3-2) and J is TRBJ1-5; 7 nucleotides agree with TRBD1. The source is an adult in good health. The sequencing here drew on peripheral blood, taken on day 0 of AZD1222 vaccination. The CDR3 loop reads CASSHGQALGPQHF. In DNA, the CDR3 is TGTGCCAGCAGCCACGGACAGGCCCTTGGGCCCCAGCATTTT.